Following are 19 T cell receptor beta chains from one sample sequenced in a study of blood T cells in healthy people across ages. A second roughly 6 to 12 cycle PCR used barcoded and J-beta primers. TCRdb recomputed calls from the 5' RACE reads with MiXCR, one row per CDR3 protein. The sample holds 2 million or so distinct CDR3 sequences, about 50% seen once. The sequenced material came from blood. These receptors all come from a woman in her forties in good health.

The chain links TRBV13 to TRBJ1-4; the match to TRBD1 covers 8 bases. This CDR3 spans 15 amino acids. With V trimmed by 3 bases and J by 7 bases, 7 bases remained unmatched. Germline assignment: CDR1 PRHDT and CDR2 FYEKMQ (reference sequence). The CDR3 DNA is TGTGCCAGCAGCTTCGGACAGGGCCCAATTGAAAAACTGTTTTTT. It yields the protein CASSFGQGPIEKLFF.

The J gene is TRBJ2-3, the V gene TRBV6-6; D uncertain. Trimming took 2 bases from V and 3 from J, leaving 12 bases between them. The CDR3 is 15 residues long. CDR1 is MNHNY, CDR2 SVGAGI, per germline (reference sequence). CDR3 protein: CASSYPPPLTDTQYF. For the CDR3, the DNA is TGTGCCAGCAGTTACCCGCCTCCGTTGACAGATACGCAGTATTTT.

This clonotype appeared a single time. The chain links TRBV10-3 to TRBJ2-7, with 8 positions matching TRBD2. Germline V CDR1 and CDR2: ENHRY, SYGVKD. J lost 0 bases, V lost 5 bases, and 3 bases had no gene match. The CDR3 covers 14 residues. DNA of the CDR3: TGTGCCATCAGTCCCGGGACTAGCTCCTACGAGCAGTACTTC. Translated: CAISPGTSSYEQYF.

The chain uses TRBV7-9 and TRBJ2-1; D call uncertain. CDR3 length: 16 residues. Germline values: CDR1 SEHNR, CDR2 FQNEAQ (reference sequence). V was clipped by 5 bases and J by 7 bases, with 21 bases between them. DNA for the CDR3: TGTGCCAGCAGCCCCCGCCTTAATGGGCTTAGTAATGAGCAGTTCTTC. It codes for CASSPRLNGLSNEQFF.

The V gene is TRBV20-1, the J gene TRBJ2-1, with a possible D match to TRBD2 (5 bases). The CDR3 covers 15 residues. Trimming took off 2 bases at V and 1 base at J, with 12 bases between the two ends. The germline gives CDR1 DFQATT, CDR2 SNEGSKA (reference sequence). In DNA, the CDR3 is TGCAGTGCTAGATTACCGACGGGATCCTACAATGAGCAGTTCTTC. This gives the protein CSARLPTGSYNEQFF.

The rearrangement uses TRBV20-1 and TRBJ2-3, with D unclear. Trimming cost V 0 bases and J 0 bases, with 4 bases left between them. The CDR3 contains 13 residues. The germline V gene encodes CDR1 DFQATT and CDR2 SNEGSKA (reference sequence). As DNA, the CDR3 is TGCAGTGCTAGAGAATTTAGCACAGATACGCAGTATTTT. Its protein product is CSAREFSTDTQYF.

This clonotype showed up just a few times. The V gene is TRBV29-1, the J gene TRBJ2-7, with D hard to call. CDR1 and CDR2 (germline): SQVTM, ANQGSEA. The CDR3 has 12 amino acids. Between the trimmed V and J ends, which lost 5 bases and 3 bases, there was a span of 11 bases. CDR3 loop: CSVSAPNYEQYF. The CDR3 bases are TGCAGCGTTTCTGCGCCAAACTACGAGCAGTACTTC.

This clonotype was recorded a few times. This CDR3 reads CATSRALHQGYTF. The CDR3 nucleotides read TGTGCCACCAGCAGAGCCCTTCACCAAGGCTACACCTTC. The chain has TRBV15 and TRBJ1-2; no clear D gene. CDR1 and CDR2 (germline): LNHNV, YYDKDF (reference sequence). Trimming took 1 base from V and 8 from J, leaving 11 bases between them. CDR3 size: 13 residues.

The gene calls are TRBV5-6 and TRBJ2-7; 10 nucleotides align to TRBD1. The CDR3 covers 14 residues. The V segment lost 4 bases and the J segment 7 bases; nucleotides outside the gene matches: 8. Germline V gene data show CDR1 as SGHDT and CDR2 as YYEEEE. For the CDR3, the DNA is TGTGCCAGCAGCCCCGGGACAGGGGCTCGGGAGCAGTACTTC. Amino acids: CASSPGTGAREQYF.

The CDR3 nucleotides are TGTGCCAGCGTACATGGAATTGGAGAAAAACTGTTTTTT. This translates into CASVHGIGEKLFF. The rearrangement joins TRBV2 to TRBJ1-4; D is uncertain. Trimming left V 8 bases short and J 8 bases short, with 15 bases between. Germline lookup yields CDR1 SNHLY and CDR2 FYNNEI. The CDR3 has 13 amino acids.

This clonotype was found a few times. The CDR3 spells CASSLWGGDTDTQYF. CDR3 in DNA: TGTGCCAGCAGCTTGTGGGGGGGAGACACAGATACGCAGTATTTT. This rearrangement joins TRBV7-2 to TRBJ2-3; 7 bases line up with TRBD2. V lost 3 bases, J lost 2 bases, and 5 bases stayed unmatched. CDR3 length: 15 amino acids. CDR1 and CDR2 from the germline V gene are SGHTA and FQGNSA.

As regards this clonotype: The junction and the germline gene differ at one end; a read error may be behind it. The chain joins TRBV28 to TRBJ2-6; a weak D match, TRBD2 (5 bases). This CDR3 region has 15 residues. The V gene's germline CDR1 is MDHEN and CDR2 SYDVKM. CDR3: CASSLIGAGANVLTF. CDR3 DNA: TGCGCCAGCAGCTTGATCGGGGCTGGGGCCAACGTCCTGACTTTC.

This clonotype has more than one count but fewer than ten. The genes are TRBV20-1 and TRBJ1-5; no firm D call. This CDR3 region has 14 residues. Germline V gives CDR1 DFQATT, CDR2 SNEGSKA (reference sequence). With 3 bases removed from V and 2 bases from J, the gap between germline ends came to 11 bases. The CDR3 DNA reads as TGCAGTGCTAGGTTGGGGTCTGGCAATCAGCCCCAGCATTTT. Its translation: CSARLGSGNQPQHF.

This clonotype was counted between two and nine times. This chain connects TRBV28 to TRBJ2-5; D not certain. This CDR3 spans 12 amino acids. CDR1 is MDHEN, CDR2 SYDVKM, per germline. V lost 6 bases to trimming and J lost 5 bases, with 10 bases between them. The CDR3 sequence: CASRALTETQYF. The CDR3 region has the DNA TGTGCCAGCAGAGCTCTCACGGAGACCCAGTACTTC.

The chain recombines TRBV7-2 with TRBJ2-3; D perhaps matches TRBD2 (6 bases). Germline-derived CDR1 and CDR2 are SGHTA and FQGNSA. This CDR3 region has 14 residues. The germline V and J ends were trimmed by 1 base and 7 bases, with 12 bases remaining between them. In nucleotides, the CDR3 is TGTGCCAGCAGCTTAGGGCTCGGGAGATATACGCAGTATTTT. This gives the protein CASSLGLGRYTQYF.

The chain joins TRBV21-1 to TRBJ1-1; the DNA was not compared with TRBD1, the D call given in the table. TRBV21-1 is given as a pseudogene. This CDR3 has 13 residues. CDR3 residues: CASKTGPQHVAFF. For the CDR3, the DNA is TGTGCCAGCAAGACGGGACCTCAGCATGTAGCTTTCTTT.

This clonotype showed up just a few times. The chain recombines TRBV2 with TRBJ2-3, with 9 bases matching TRBD1. Per germline, CDR1 SNHLY and CDR2 FYNNEI. V shed 5 bases and J 3 bases; nucleotides not matched to a gene: 6. This CDR3 has 15 residues. The DNA of the CDR3 is TGTGCCAGCAGTCCACAGGGGGCGGGAACAGATACGCAGTATTTT. This gives the protein CASSPQGAGTDTQYF.

This clonotype appeared many times. The rearrangement links TRBV5-1 to TRBJ2-7; D perhaps matches TRBD1 (5 bases). The CDR3 contains 17 residues. Trimming removed 0 bases from V and 5 bases from J, with 21 bases in between. Germline V lookup: CDR1 SGHRS, CDR2 YFSETQ. CDR3 bases: TGCGCCAGCAGCTTGGGGGCCCTTTCGCAGGGTGACGACGAGCAGTACTTC. Its translation: CASSLGALSQGDDEQYF.

V is TRBV2 and J is TRBJ2-3, with TRBD2 identical over 7 bases. J gave up 2 bases and V 5 bases, and 10 bases lay outside the gene matches. Germline V gene sequence: CDR1 SNHLY, CDR2 FYNNEI. This CDR3 comprises 16 residues. In DNA form, the CDR3 reads TGTGCCAGCAGTCTCTCGCTAGCGGAGTCCACAGATACGCAGTATTTT. Amino acid sequence: CASSLSLAESTDTQYF.